These 26 T cell receptor beta chains share one sample of origin, sequenced in a study of response to subunit inactivated influenza vaccine. TCRdb reprocessed the RT-PCR reads with MiXCR, giving one entry per CDR3 protein. The profile shows hundreds of thousands of distinct CDR3 sequences, 15% to 20% of them singletons. The specimen comprised PBMCs from blood, sampled 5 to 6 days after vaccination. The receptors were gathered from a man aged 50 or older who received an inactivated influenza vaccine.

This CDR3 reads CASSPYTVRDYEQYF. DNA of the CDR3: TGTGCCAGCTCACCGTACACCGTTAGGGACTACGAGCAGTACTTC. The chain joins TRBV18 to TRBJ2-7; D ambiguous. This CDR3 is built from 15 residues. V lost 3 bases and J lost 3, with 15 bases in between. The germline V gene encodes CDR1 KGHSH and CDR2 LQKENI.

The V gene is TRBV20-1, the J gene TRBJ2-2; D ambiguous. This CDR3 is 14 amino acids long. V lost 0 bases and J lost 4, with 9 bases in between. From germline, CDR1 is DFQATT and CDR2 SNEGSKA (reference sequence). The CDR3 region is CSARDLLITGELFF. In nucleotides, the CDR3 is TGCAGTGCTAGAGATCTCCTTATCACCGGGGAGCTGTTTTTT.

This clonotype occurred a few times. This rearrangement joins TRBV12-3 or TRBV12-4 to TRBJ1-3, with D uncertain. CDR3 size: 16 residues. Trimming shortened V by 3 bases and J by 3 bases, and 15 bases separated the two germline ends. The CDR3 region is CASSFLVHTGGNTIYF. CDR3 nucleotides: TGTGCCAGCAGTTTTTTGGTCCATACGGGTGGAAACACCATATATTTT.

There are many counts of this clonotype. The chain carries TRBV10-3 and TRBJ2-5, with D possibly matching TRBD1 (5 bases). The CDR3 totals 14 residues. The ends were cut back, 10 bases at V and 4 bases at J, with 19 bases in the middle. Germline loops: CDR1 ENHRY, CDR2 SYGVKD. CDR3 nucleotides: TGTGCCAGCAGGGATGGGGCCCTGGGAGAGACCCAGTACTTC. As protein: CASRDGALGETQYF.

The V and J genes are TRBV11-2 and TRBJ2-1; TRBD2 aligns across 9 bases. The V gene end was trimmed by 2 bases and the J gene end by 4 bases; junction bases not matched to a gene: 12. The CDR3 runs 18 residues. Germline V gene data show CDR1 as SGHAT and CDR2 as FQNNGV. The CDR3 region is CASSLKEVVLAGYNEQFF. CDR3 sequence (DNA): TGTGCCAGCAGCTTAAAGGAGGTGGTCCTAGCGGGGTACAATGAGCAGTTCTTC.

J is TRBJ1-2 and V is TRBV5-1, with TRBD1 matching over 10 bases. The CDR3 loop spans 16 amino acids. CDR1 is SGHRS and CDR2 is YFSETQ in the germline V gene. With 4 bases clipped from V and 7 bases from J, the junction kept 13 bases outside the gene matches. CDR3 residues: CASSLGPGTGAAGYTF. CDR3 bases: TGCGCCAGCAGCCTAGGTCCCGGGACAGGGGCGGCTGGCTACACCTTC.

This clonotype was picked up a small number of times. A single base separates this from a much larger clone, so it may be a read error. This chain connects TRBV7-9 to TRBJ2-6; D is uncertain. The germline CDR1 and CDR2 sequences are SEHNR and FQNEAQ (reference sequence). The CDR3 loop spans 13 amino acids. The ends were cut back, 6 bases at V and 2 bases at J, with 5 bases in the middle. Here the CDR3 DNA reads TGTGCCAGCAGTAACGCTGGGGCCAACGTCCTGACTTTC. Residues: CASSNAGANVLTF.

The V and J genes are TRBV11-2 and TRBJ2-1; 7 bases agree with TRBD2. This CDR3 comprises 16 residues. From germline, CDR1 is SGHAT and CDR2 FQNNGV. V was clipped by 5 bases and J by 3 bases; unmatched bases: 10. The CDR3 loop reads CASSPILWTSYNEQFF. DNA for the CDR3: TGTGCCAGCAGCCCCATATTGTGGACTAGCTACAATGAGCAGTTCTTC.

This clonotype was detected a few times. This chain uses TRBV20-1 with TRBJ2-5; D is ambiguous. CDR3 length: 15 amino acids. The germline V gene has CDR1 DFQATT and CDR2 SNEGSKA (reference sequence). Trimming removed 3 bases at V and 1 base at J, with 15 bases between. CDR3 DNA: TGCAGTGCTAGGACCAGGTTGGGTCCCCAAGAGACCCAGTACTTC. Amino acids: CSARTRLGPQETQYF.

This chain connects TRBV21-1 to TRBJ2-5; the table's D gene call, TRBD2, was not cross checked with the DNA. TRBV21-1 is recorded as a pseudogene. The CDR3 has 16 residues. The CDR3 region is CASSKARDSLQETQYF. CDR3 bases: TGTGCCAGCAGCAAAGCGAGGGACTCGCTCCAAGAGACCCAGTACTTC.

This rearrangement joins TRBV5-1 to TRBJ2-7, with 7 bases aligning to TRBD2. CDR1 is SGHRS, CDR2 YFSETQ, per germline. The CDR3 covers 15 residues. V was pared by 4 bases and J by 5 bases, with 12 bases of the junction left unmatched. The CDR3: CASSGGGAGLNEQYF. CDR3 DNA: TGCGCCAGCAGCGGAGGAGGAGCGGGACTTAACGAGCAGTACTTC.

This clonotype was seen more than once but under ten times. CDR3 sequence reads: CASSPGSSYTDTQYF. The CDR3 nucleotides read TGTGCCAGCAGCCCCGGGAGCTCGTACACAGATACGCAGTATTTT. V is TRBV7-2 and J is TRBJ2-3, with D perhaps TRBD2 (6 bases). Germline V CDR1 and CDR2: SGHTA, FQGNSA. The CDR3 has 15 residues. The V and J ends lost 5 bases and 2 bases respectively, with 14 bases between them.

Only a few counts were recorded for this clonotype. The V and J genes are TRBV4-2 and TRBJ1-3, with D hard to call. The CDR3 runs 15 residues. The V gene's germline CDR1 is LGHNA and CDR2 YNFKEQ. Trimming left V 2 bases short and J 2 bases short, with 10 bases between. CDR3: CASSQTEGTGNTIYF. The DNA of the CDR3 is TGTGCCAGCAGCCAAACTGAAGGGACTGGAAACACCATATATTTT.

The chain couples TRBV10-3 to TRBJ1-1; D is possibly TRBD1 (5 bases). Germline V lookup: CDR1 ENHRY, CDR2 SYGVKD. Trimming shortened V by 6 bases and J by 0 bases, and 14 bases separated the two germline ends. The CDR3 is 15 residues long. CDR3 in DNA: TGTGCCATCAGGGGGACGGGTACTATGAACACTGAAGCTTTCTTT. It is translated as CAIRGTGTMNTEAFF.

The chain recombines TRBV27 with TRBJ2-7, with a tentative D call TRBD1 (6 bases). This CDR3 contains 14 residues. Germline V CDR1 and CDR2: MNHEY, SMNVEV (reference sequence). Deletions cut 5 bases from V and 0 bases from J, with 11 bases between. Here the CDR3 DNA reads TGTGCCAGCAGTGACAGGTACCGCTCCTACGAGCAGTACTTC. This encodes CASSDRYRSYEQYF.

A remark on this clonotype: At one of its ends the junction is not consistent with the germline gene, which may arise from a read error. The chain couples TRBV20-1 to TRBJ2-4; 10 nucleotides match TRBD2. This CDR3 comprises 13 residues. CDR1 and CDR2 (germline): DFQATT, SNEGSKA (reference sequence). CDR3 protein: CSARDRGQREGLF. The CDR3 nucleotides read TGCAGTGCTAGAGATCGAGGTCAGCGGGAGGGCCTCTTC.

This clonotype was recorded many times. The chain links TRBV5-6 to TRBJ2-5, with 7 nucleotides matching TRBD1. CDR3 size: 13 residues. The V gene's germline CDR1 is SGHDT and CDR2 YYEEEE. The J segment lost 2 bases and the V segment lost 4 bases, leaving 2 bases of the junction unmatched. This CDR3 reads CASSGTAQETQYF. The DNA of the CDR3 is TGTGCCAGCAGCGGGACAGCTCAAGAGACCCAGTACTTC.

This chain links TRBV7-2 with TRBJ2-1, with TRBD1 identical over 8 bases. V shed 6 bases and J 3 bases; nucleotides not matched to a gene: 7. The CDR3 is 15 residues long. Germline V lookup: CDR1 SGHTA, CDR2 FQGNSA. The CDR3 loop reads CASSRGQGGYNEQFF. DNA for the CDR3: TGTGCCAGCAGTAGAGGACAGGGAGGCTACAATGAGCAGTTCTTC. Full variable domain (remainder filled in from reference TRBV7-2 and TRBJ2-1): GAGVSQSPSNKVTEKGKDVELRCDPISGHTALYWYRQSLGQGLEFLIYFQGNSAPDKSGLPSDRFSAERTGGSVSTLTIQRTQQEDSAVYLCASSRGQGGYNEQFFGPGTRLTVL.

This clonotype was seen more than once but under ten times. The V gene is TRBV5-8, the J gene TRBJ2-4; tentatively, D is TRBD2 (6 bases). The germline V gene has CDR1 SGHTS and CDR2 YDEGEE. V was trimmed by 1 base and J by 0 bases, leaving 11 bases between them. This CDR3 spans 16 amino acids. In DNA, the CDR3 is TGTGCCAGCAGCTTGCTAGCGACACTAGCCAAAAACATTCAGTACTTC. The encoded protein is CASSLLATLAKNIQYF.

V is TRBV12-3 or TRBV12-4 and J is TRBJ2-7, with 15 positions matching TRBD2. This CDR3 region has 20 residues. Trimming took 1 base from V and 7 from J; bases not matched to a gene: 17. Here the CDR3 reads CASSLVLGEGLAGGPREQYF. CDR3 coding DNA: TGTGCCAGCAGTTTAGTGCTCGGAGAAGGACTAGCGGGAGGGCCTAGAGAGCAGTACTTC.

In this sample, this clonotype turned up a few times. V usage is TRBV25-1 and J usage is TRBJ2-1; D unresolved. V dropped 11 bases and J dropped 8 bases, with 13 bases sitting between them. CDR3 length: 11 residues. The V gene's germline CDR1 is MGHDK and CDR2 SYGVNS. The CDR3 nucleotides are TGTGCCGTCAGCCCCGGAGATGAGCAGTTCTTC. Its protein product is CAVSPGDEQFF.

As for this clonotype: The CDR3 does not end in the conserved phenylalanine or tryptophan, so this is likely a read error. It is unclear where the CDR3 begins or ends on the DNA, so no DNA is shown, and the CDR3 is as TCRdb lists it. This chain uses TRBV20-1 with TRBJ1-1; whether TRBD1, the table's D call, matches the DNA was not checked. 9 amino acids form the CDR3, both terminal residues included. Germline CDR1 and CDR2: DFQATT and SNEGSKA (reference sequence). The CDR3 sequence is CTLGGWRLL.

This rearrangement joins TRBV15 to TRBJ2-3; D is unclear. The CDR3 is made up of 12 amino acids. V shed 5 bases and J shed 3 bases, with 6 bases lying between them. Looked up from germline, CDR1 is LNHNV and CDR2 is YYDKDF (reference sequence). The CDR3 protein is CATSGWTDTQYF. The CDR3 nucleotides read TGTGCCACCAGCGGGTGGACAGATACGCAGTATTTT. The whole variable domain, filled in from reference TRBV15 and TRBJ2-3, reads DAMVIQNPRYQVTQFGKPVTLSCSQTLNHNVMYWYQQKSSQAPKLLFHYYDKDFNNEADTPDNFQSRRPNTSFCFLDIRSPGLGDTAMYLCATSGWTDTQYFGPGTRLTVL.

This clonotype has more than one count but fewer than ten. The J gene is TRBJ1-2, the V gene TRBV6-5; no firm D call. The CDR3 totals 14 residues. Trimming shortened V by 0 bases and J by 14 bases, and 19 bases separated the two germline ends. Looked up from germline, CDR1 is MNHEY and CDR2 is SVGAGI. Written as DNA, the CDR3 is TGTGCCAGCAGTTACTCGAAGGGCCTTCAGAGAGGGACCTTC. Protein: CASSYSKGLQRGTF.

Only a few counts were recorded for this clonotype. The chain is built from TRBV9 and TRBJ2-1; D possibly corresponds to TRBD1 (6 bases). Germline V CDR1 and CDR2: SGDLS, YYNGEE. Trimming shortened V by 0 bases and J by 3 bases, and 13 bases separated the two germline ends. The CDR3 contains 16 residues. The CDR3: CASSVAGDTLYNEQFF. The CDR3 DNA is TGTGCCAGCAGCGTAGCTGGGGACACCCTCTACAATGAGCAGTTCTTC.

This clonotype showed up just a few times. The chain couples TRBV28 to TRBJ2-2, with a weak D call TRBD1 (7 bases). Trimming cost V 8 bases and J 7 bases, with 20 bases left between them. The CDR3 has 15 residues. The germline gives CDR1 MDHEN, CDR2 SYDVKM. This CDR3 is CASVSGGPGDGELFF. The CDR3 region has the DNA TGTGCCAGCGTCTCAGGGGGGCCAGGGGACGGGGAGCTGTTTTTT. Based on the CDR3 plus reference TRBV28 and TRBJ2-2, the full variable domain is DVKVTQSSRYLVKRTGEKVFLECVQDMDHENMFWYRQDPGLGLRLIYFSYDVKMKEKGDIPEGYSVSREKKERFSLILESASTNQTSMYLCASVSGGPGDGELFFGEGSRLTVL.